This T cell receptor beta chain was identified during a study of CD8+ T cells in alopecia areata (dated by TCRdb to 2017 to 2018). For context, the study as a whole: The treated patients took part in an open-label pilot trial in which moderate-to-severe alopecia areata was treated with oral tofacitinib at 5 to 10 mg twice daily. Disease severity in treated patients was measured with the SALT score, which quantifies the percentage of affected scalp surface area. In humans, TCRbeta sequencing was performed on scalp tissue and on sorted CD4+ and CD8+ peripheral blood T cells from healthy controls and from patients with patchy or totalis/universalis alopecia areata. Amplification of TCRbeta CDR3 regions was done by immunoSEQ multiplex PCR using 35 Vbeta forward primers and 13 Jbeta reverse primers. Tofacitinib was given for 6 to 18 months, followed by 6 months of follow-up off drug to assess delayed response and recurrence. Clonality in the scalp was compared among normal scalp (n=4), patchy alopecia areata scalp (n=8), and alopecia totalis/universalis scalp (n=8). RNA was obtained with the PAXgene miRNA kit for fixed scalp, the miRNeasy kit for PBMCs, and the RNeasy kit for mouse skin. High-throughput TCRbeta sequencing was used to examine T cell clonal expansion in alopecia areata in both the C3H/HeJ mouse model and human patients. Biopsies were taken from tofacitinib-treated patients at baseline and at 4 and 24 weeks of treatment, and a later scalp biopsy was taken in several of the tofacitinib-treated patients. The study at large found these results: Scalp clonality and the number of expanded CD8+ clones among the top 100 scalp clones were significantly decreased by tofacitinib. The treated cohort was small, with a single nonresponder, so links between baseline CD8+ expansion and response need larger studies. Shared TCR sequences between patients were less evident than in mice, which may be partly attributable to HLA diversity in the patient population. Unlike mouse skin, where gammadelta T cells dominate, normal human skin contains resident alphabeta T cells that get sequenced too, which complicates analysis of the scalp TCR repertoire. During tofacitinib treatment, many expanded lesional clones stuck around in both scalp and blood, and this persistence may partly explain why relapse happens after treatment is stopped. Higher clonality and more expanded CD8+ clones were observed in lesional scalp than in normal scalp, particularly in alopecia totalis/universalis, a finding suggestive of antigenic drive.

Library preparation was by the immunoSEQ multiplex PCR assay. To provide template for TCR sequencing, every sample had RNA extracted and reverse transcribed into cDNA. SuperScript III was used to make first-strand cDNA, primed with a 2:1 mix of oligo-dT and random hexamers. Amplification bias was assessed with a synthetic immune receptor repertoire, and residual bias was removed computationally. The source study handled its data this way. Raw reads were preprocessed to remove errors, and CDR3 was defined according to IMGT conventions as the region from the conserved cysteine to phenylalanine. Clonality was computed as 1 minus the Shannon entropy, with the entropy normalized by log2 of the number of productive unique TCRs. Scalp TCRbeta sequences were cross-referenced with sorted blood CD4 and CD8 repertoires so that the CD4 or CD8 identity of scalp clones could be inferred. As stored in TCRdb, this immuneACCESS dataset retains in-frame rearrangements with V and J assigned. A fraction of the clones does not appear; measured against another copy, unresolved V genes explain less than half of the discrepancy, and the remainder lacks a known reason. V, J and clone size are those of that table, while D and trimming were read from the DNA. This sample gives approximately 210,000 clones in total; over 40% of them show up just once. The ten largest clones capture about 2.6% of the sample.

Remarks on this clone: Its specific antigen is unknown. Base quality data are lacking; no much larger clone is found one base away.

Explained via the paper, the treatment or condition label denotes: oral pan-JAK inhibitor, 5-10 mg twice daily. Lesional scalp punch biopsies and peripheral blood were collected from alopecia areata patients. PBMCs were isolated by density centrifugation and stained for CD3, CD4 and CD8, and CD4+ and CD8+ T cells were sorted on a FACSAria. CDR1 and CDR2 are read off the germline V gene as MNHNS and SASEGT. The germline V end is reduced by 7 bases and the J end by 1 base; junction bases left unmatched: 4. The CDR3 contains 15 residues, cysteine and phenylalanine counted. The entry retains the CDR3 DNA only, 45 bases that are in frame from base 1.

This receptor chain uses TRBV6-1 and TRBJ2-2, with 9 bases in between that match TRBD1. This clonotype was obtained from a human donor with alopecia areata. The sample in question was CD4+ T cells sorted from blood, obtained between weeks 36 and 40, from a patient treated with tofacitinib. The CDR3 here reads CASTGQGKNTGELFF. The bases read TGTGCCAGCACCGGACAGGGGAAGAACACCGGGGAGCTGTTTTTT.